The clone carrying this TCR beta chain was observed once. Its matching antigen is unknown. The protocol was immunoSEQ multiplex PCR, while the TCRdb copy is restricted to in-frame clones and leaves out a portion. Of about 54,000 clones listed, 84% are singletons. This record belongs to a study of T cell responses to AZD1222 COVID-19 vaccine. Overall study context: Doses given second, at about 4 or about 12 weeks, were pooled. Study-wide results and limits: Seropositive status at baseline applied to only five to seven AZD1222 recipients. A reported finding is that nearly half of spike-specific TCRs target unmutated variant regions.

The germline V and J ends were trimmed by 6 bases and 0 bases, with 7 bases remaining between them. The V gene's germline CDR1 is LGHNA and CDR2 YNFKEQ. The CDR3 totals 13 residues. V usage is TRBV4-2 and J usage is TRBJ2-3; D uncertain. This receptor was taken from an adult in good health. The specimen comprised peripheral blood, sampled on day 0 of AZD1222 vaccination. The CDR3 is CASRQDSTDTQYF. CDR3 bases: TGTGCCAGCAGGCAGGACAGCACAGATACGCAGTATTTT.